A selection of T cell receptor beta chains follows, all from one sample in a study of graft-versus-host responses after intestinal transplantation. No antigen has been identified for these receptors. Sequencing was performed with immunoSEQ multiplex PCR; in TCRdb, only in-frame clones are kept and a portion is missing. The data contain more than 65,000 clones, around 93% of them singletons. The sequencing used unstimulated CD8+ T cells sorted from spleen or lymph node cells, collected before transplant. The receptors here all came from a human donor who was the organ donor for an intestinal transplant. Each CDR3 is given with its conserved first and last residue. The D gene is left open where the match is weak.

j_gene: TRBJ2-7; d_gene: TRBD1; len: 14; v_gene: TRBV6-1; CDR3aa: CASSERQGDYEQYF
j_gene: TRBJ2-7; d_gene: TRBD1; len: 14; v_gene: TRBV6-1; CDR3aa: CASGIFGQAYEQYF
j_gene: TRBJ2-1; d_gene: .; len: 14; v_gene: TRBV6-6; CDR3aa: CASSPLGGVYEQFF
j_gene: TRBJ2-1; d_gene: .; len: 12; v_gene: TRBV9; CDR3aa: CASSSTGNEQFF
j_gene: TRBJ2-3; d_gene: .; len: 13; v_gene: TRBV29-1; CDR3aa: CSVAPTNTDTQYF
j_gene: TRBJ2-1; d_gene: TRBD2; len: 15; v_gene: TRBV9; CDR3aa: CASSVGGSRYNEQFF
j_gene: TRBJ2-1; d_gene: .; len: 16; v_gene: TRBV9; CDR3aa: CASSVVVGRSYNEQFF
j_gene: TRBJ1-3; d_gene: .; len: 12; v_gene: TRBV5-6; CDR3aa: CASSLVGNTIYF
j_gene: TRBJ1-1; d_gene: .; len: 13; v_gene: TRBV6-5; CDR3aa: CASSYVGGTEAFF
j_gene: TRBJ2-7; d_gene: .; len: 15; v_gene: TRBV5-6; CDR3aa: CASSFRDFPRDEQYF
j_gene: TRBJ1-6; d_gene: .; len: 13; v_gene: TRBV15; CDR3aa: CATSRAGTWALHF
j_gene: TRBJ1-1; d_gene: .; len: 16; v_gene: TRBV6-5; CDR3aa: CASSYYPEVRYTEAFF
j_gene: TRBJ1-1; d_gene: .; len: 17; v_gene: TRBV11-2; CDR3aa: CASSLDMSGSLNTEAFF
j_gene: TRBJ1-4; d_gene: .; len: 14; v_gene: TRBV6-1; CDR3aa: CASTVGLTNEKLFF
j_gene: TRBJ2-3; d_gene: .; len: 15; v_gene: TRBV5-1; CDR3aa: CASSTGTASTDTQYF
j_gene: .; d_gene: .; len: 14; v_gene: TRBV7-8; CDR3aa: CASSSTGLRNEQYF
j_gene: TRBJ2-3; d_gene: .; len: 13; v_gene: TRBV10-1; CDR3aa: CASSETRTDTQYF
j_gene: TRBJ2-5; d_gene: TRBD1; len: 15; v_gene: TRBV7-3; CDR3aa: CASSLGTGRGETQYF
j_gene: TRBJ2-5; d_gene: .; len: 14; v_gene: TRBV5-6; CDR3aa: CASSRLAGTETQYF
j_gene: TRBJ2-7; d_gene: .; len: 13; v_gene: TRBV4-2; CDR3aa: CASSQSGSYEQYF
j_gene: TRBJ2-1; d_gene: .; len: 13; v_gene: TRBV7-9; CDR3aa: CASSFSGDDEQFF
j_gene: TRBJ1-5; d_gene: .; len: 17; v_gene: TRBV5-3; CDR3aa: CARSSRTRRGSNQPQHF
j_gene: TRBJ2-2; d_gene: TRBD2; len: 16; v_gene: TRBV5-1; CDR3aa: CASSLWTSGSVGELFF
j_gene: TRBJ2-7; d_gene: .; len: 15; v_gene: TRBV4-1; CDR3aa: CASSQQGEGYYEQYF
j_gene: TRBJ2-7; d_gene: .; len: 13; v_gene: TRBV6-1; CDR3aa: CATLLPTDYEQYF
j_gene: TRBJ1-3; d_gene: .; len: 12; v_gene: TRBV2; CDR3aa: CASPITGNTIYF
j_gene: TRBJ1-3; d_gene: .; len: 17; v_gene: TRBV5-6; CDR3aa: CASSFRIRLSSGNTIYF
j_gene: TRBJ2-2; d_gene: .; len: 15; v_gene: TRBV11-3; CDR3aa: CASSQTGLNTGELFF
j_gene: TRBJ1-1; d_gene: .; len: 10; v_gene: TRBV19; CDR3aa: CASQGGEAFF
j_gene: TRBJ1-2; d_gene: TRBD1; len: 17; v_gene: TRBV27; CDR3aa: CASSPIDIYRGFYGYTF
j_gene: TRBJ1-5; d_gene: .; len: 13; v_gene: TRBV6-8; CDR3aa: CPQEGGGNQPQHF
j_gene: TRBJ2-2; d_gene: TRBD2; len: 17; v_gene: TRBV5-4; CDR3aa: CASSLVSAGANTGELFF
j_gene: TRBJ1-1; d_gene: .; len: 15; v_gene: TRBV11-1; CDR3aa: CASSPGTTVNTEAFF
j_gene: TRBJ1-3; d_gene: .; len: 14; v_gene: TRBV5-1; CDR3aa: CASSQTPERNTIYF
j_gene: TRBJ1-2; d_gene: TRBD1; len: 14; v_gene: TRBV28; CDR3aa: CASSLRGQAAGYTF
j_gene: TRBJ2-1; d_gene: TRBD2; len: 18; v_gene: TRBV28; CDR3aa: CASNLLAPSGALYNEQFF
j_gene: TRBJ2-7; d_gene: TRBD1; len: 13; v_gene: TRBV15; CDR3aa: CATRSGQGNEQYF
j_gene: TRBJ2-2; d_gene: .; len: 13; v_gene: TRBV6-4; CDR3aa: CASSEGDTGELFF
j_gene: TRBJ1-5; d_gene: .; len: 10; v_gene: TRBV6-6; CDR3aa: CASRVQPQHF
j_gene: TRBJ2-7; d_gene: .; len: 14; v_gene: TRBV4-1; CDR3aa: CASKRDSMGGEQYF
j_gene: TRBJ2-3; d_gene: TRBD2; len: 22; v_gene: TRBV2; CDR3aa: CASSPKGPLALAGGPGADTQYF
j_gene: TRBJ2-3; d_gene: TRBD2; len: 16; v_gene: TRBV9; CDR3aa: CASSPQLAGVTDTQYF
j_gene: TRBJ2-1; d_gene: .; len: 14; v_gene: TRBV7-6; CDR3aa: CASSPISVYNEQFF
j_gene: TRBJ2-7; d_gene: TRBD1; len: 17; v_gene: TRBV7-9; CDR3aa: CASSLSSGTVFLYEQYF
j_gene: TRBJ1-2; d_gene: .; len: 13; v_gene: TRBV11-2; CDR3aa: CASSLIPVHGYTF
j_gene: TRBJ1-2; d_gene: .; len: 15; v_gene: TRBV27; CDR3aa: CASSYSWGGSYGYTF
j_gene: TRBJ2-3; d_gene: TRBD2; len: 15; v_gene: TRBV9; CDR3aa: CASSVSSGGADTQYF
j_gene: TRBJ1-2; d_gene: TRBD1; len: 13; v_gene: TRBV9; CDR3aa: CASSEDREGGYTF